This is a list of T cell receptor beta chains from one sample in a study of blood T cell repertoires in COVID-19. The data were produced by immunoSEQ multiplex PCR, yet TCRdb's version contains in-frame clones alone and is incomplete. The sample shows 240,000 or so clones, roughly 86% of them seen only once. The sequenced material came from peripheral blood. The receptor source for this set is a woman aged 25 to 39 with acute or convalescent COVID-19. Each CDR3 is given with its conserved first and last residue. Each record gives: clone size, V gene, D gene, J gene, CDR3 DNA, CDR3 protein. A D gene is named only where the DNA matches it firmly. Clone sizes are given selectively: once, few, many, or a class where the clone is expanded.

>.|TRBV4-3|.|TRBJ2-7
TGCGCCAGCAGCCTCCGGGACAATCCCTACGAGCAGTACTTC
CASSLRDNPYEQYF
>.|TRBV30|TRBD1|TRBJ1-2
TGTGCCTGGAGGAACGACAGGGTGGCCTATGGCTACACCTTC
CAWRNDRVAYGYTF
>.|TRBV4-3|.|TRBJ1-1
TGCGCCAGCAGCCAAGAAGCGGGCTTGAACACTGAAGCTTTCTTT
CASSQEAGLNTEAFF
>few|TRBV19|.|TRBJ1-2
TGTGCCAGTAGTGCCACCACAGGGACCTATGGCTACACCTTC
CASSATTGTYGYTF
>.|TRBV5-1|.|TRBJ1-3
TGCGCCAGCAGCACAGGAAACACCATATATTTT
CASSTGNTIYF
>.|TRBV19|.|TRBJ1-3
TGTGCCAGTAAGCAGGAACCCTCTGGAAACACCATATATTTT
CASKQEPSGNTIYF
>.|TRBV19|.|TRBJ1-2
TGTGCCAGCGAGATCCGGGGGTCCTACTATGGCTACACCTTC
CASEIRGSYYGYTF
>.|TRBV6-2/TRBV6-3|TRBD2|TRBJ2-3
TGTGCCAGCAGCCAACTACCGGGACTAGCGGGAGTAGATACGCAGTATTTT
CASSQLPGLAGVDTQYF
>.|TRBV5-1|TRBD1|TRBJ1-3
TGCGCCAGCAGCTTGGCGGGACAGGGGCCCCGCTCTGGAAACACCATATATTTT
CASSLAGQGPRSGNTIYF
>.|TRBV24-1|TRBD1|TRBJ1-2
TGTGCCACCAGTGATTCCGAGACAGGGGTGTTTTATGGCTACACCTTC
CATSDSETGVFYGYTF